Each of the 21 T cell receptor beta chains below was sequenced from the same sample in a study of CD8 T cells in Susac syndrome. RNA totalling roughly 0.5 to 1 ug underwent reverse transcription with random hexamers. MiXCR, run by TCRdb on the immunoSEQ multiplex PCR reads, gives a single entry per CDR3 protein. The repertoire holds around 56,000 distinct CDR3 sequences, with around nine tenths as singletons. The sequenced sample was CD8+ T cells from PBMCs. These receptors were taken from a human donor in good health.

The J gene is TRBJ2-2, the V gene TRBV20-1, with D unresolved. V was shortened by 0 bases and J by 1 base, with 6 bases between the two germline ends. The CDR3 runs to 14 residues. Germline-derived CDR1 and CDR2 are DFQATT and SNEGSKA (reference sequence). Here the CDR3 DNA reads TGCAGTGCTAGAGACCACATGAACACCGGGGAGCTGTTTTTT. Translation gives CSARDHMNTGELFF.

The chain recombines TRBV7-2 with TRBJ2-2; D may correspond to TRBD1 or TRBD2 (6 bases each). The CDR3 covers 14 residues. CDR1 SGHTA and CDR2 FQGNSA come from the germline V gene. Trimming stripped 10 bases from V and 5 bases from J, with 17 bases between. The CDR3 bases are TGTGCCACCGCCCCGATAGGGGGGACCGGGGAGCTGTTTTTT. This sequence encodes CATAPIGGTGELFF.

The J gene is TRBJ2-7, the V gene TRBV2; TRBD1 is a possible D gene (7 bases). Germline V CDR1 and CDR2: SNHLY, FYNNEI. This CDR3 has 13 amino acids. V was shortened by 9 bases and J by 0 bases, with 12 bases between the two germline ends. The CDR3 DNA reads TGTGCCAGAGGAGGGGGCAGCTCCTACGAGCAGTACTTC. This encodes CARGGGSSYEQYF.

The count of this clonotype is one. The gene calls are TRBV10-1 and TRBJ1-2, with unresolved D. This CDR3 is built from 13 residues. The V end lost 4 bases, the J end lost 0 bases, and 6 bases lay between the germline ends. Germline assignment: CDR1 WNHNN and CDR2 SYGVQD (reference sequence). The CDR3 protein is CASSGSPNYGYTF. CDR3 coding DNA: TGCGCCAGCAGTGGGTCTCCTAACTATGGCTACACCTTC.

V is TRBV6-1 and J is TRBJ2-3; TRBD2 matches at 10 bases. The CDR3 sequence is 15 residues long. V shed 2 bases, J shed 4 bases, and the junction held 3 bases outside the gene matches. Germline V gene lookup returns CDR1 MNHNS and CDR2 SASEGT. For the CDR3, the DNA is TGTGCCAGCAGTGAATTTAGCGGGGGGCCAGATACGCAGTATTTT. Amino acids: CASSEFSGGPDTQYF.

The chain has TRBV29-1 and TRBJ2-7, with 9 bases matching TRBD2. Unmatched junction bases numbered 8, after V lost 6 bases and J lost 2 bases. CDR1 is SQVTM, CDR2 ANQGSEA, per germline. The CDR3 totals 14 residues. CDR3 amino acids: CSVAGAGGAYEQYF. Here the CDR3 DNA reads TGCAGCGTCGCTGGAGCGGGGGGTGCCTACGAGCAGTACTTC.

The chain combines TRBV13 with TRBJ1-1; no firm D call. The ends were cut back, 4 bases at V and 6 bases at J, with 9 bases in the middle. The CDR3 loop spans 12 amino acids. CDR1 is PRHDT, CDR2 FYEKMQ, per germline (reference sequence). CDR3 DNA: TGTGCCAGCAGCTCTGTCGGAGCTGAAGCTTTCTTT. Translation: CASSSVGAEAFF.

V usage is TRBV25-1 and J usage is TRBJ1-5; TRBD1 might be the D (5 bases). V gave up 2 bases and J gave up 5 bases, with 22 bases separating them. CDR3 size: 18 residues. Germline loops: CDR1 MGHDK, CDR2 SYGVNS. CDR3 DNA sequence: TGTGCCAGCAGTGAAATTGATATATTAGGGGATTCTGATCAGCCCCAGCATTTT. Its translation is CASSEIDILGDSDQPQHF.

The chain is built from TRBV4-2 and TRBJ2-3; 10 bases agree with TRBD2. The CDR3 consists of 16 residues. The germline V gene encodes CDR1 LGHNA and CDR2 YNFKEQ. V shed 1 base and J 6 bases; nucleotides not matched to a gene: 7. The CDR3 region is CASSQGSGGAADTQYF. As DNA, the CDR3 is TGTGCCAGCAGCCAAGGCAGCGGGGGGGCGGCGGATACGCAGTATTTT.

The rearrangement joins TRBV5-1 to TRBJ2-6; D remains ambiguous. The CDR3 is 15 residues long. Germline V gives CDR1 SGHRS, CDR2 YFSETQ. V was cut by 2 bases and J by 0 bases, with 6 bases left in between. CDR3 sequence reads: CASSFKASGANVLTF. The CDR3 bases are TGCGCCAGCAGCTTTAAAGCCTCTGGGGCCAACGTCCTGACTTTC.

This chain uses TRBV19 with TRBJ1-1; a possible D gene is TRBD1 (5 bases). The ends were cut back, 5 bases at V and 1 base at J, with 14 bases in the middle. CDR3 length equals 15 residues. In germline, CDR1 is LNHDA, CDR2 SQIVND (reference sequence). As DNA, the CDR3 is TGTGCCAGTAGTCCAGGGACTCACCCGAACACTGAAGCTTTCTTT. Encoded protein: CASSPGTHPNTEAFF. Supplemented by reference TRBV19 and TRBJ1-1, the full variable domain reads DGGITQSPKYLFRKEGQNVTLSCEQNLNHDAMYWYRQDPGQGLRLIYYSQIVNDFQKGDIAEGYSVSREKKESFPLTVTSAQKNPTAFYLCASSPGTHPNTEAFFGQGTRLTVV.

The CDR3 nucleotides read TGCAGTGCTGACTACCGGGAGATAAACACTGAAGCTTTCTTT. It encodes CSADYREINTEAFF. This sequence joins TRBV20-1 and TRBJ1-1; D is undetermined. This CDR3 region has 14 residues. V shed 5 bases and J shed 2 bases, with 15 bases lying between them. Germline V gives CDR1 DFQATT, CDR2 SNEGSKA (reference sequence).

This chain connects TRBV7-3 to TRBJ2-3; 13 bases map to TRBD2. This CDR3 comprises 15 residues. Per germline, CDR1 SGHTA and CDR2 FQGTGA. With V trimmed by 5 bases and J by 4 bases, 3 bases remained unmatched. The CDR3 spells CASSTSGGASDTQYF. The CDR3 nucleotides are TGTGCCAGCAGCACTAGCGGGGGGGCTTCAGATACGCAGTATTTT.

The chain carries TRBV3-1 and TRBJ2-3, with TRBD1 as a possible D gene (6 bases). The V end was cut by 8 bases, the J end by 6 bases, with 12 bases between. The CDR3 runs to 12 residues. Germline V CDR1 and CDR2: LGHDT, YNNKEL (reference sequence). For the CDR3, the DNA is TGTGCCAGCGAGGGGGTAGAGGATACGCAGTATTTT. Translated: CASEGVEDTQYF.

V gene TRBV29-1 combines with J gene TRBJ1-2, with D unclear. The CDR3 length is 15 residues. CDR1 is SQVTM and CDR2 is ANQGSEA in the germline V gene. V shed 6 bases and J shed 5 bases, with 22 bases lying between them. In DNA, the CDR3 is TGCAGCGTCGCCCCGTGGGAGGGTACGAAGTATGGCTACACCTTC. Amino acid sequence: CSVAPWEGTKYGYTF.

The V gene is TRBV7-6, the J gene TRBJ2-5; no definite D call. V was shortened by 4 bases and J by 0 bases, with 15 bases between the two germline ends. CDR3 size: 16 residues. Germline V lookup: CDR1 SGHVS, CDR2 FNYEAQ. The CDR3 region is CASSSPVLPHQETQYF. CDR3 DNA: TGTGCCAGCAGCTCCCCGGTTCTTCCCCACCAAGAGACCCAGTACTTC. Supplemented by reference TRBV7-6 and TRBJ2-5, the full variable domain reads GAGVSQSPRYKVTKRGQDVALRCDPISGHVSLYWYRQALGQGPEFLTYFNYEAQQDKSGLPNDRFSAERPEGSISTLTIQRTEQRDSAMYRCASSSPVLPHQETQYFGPGTRLLVL.

This clonotype was seen only once. The chain combines TRBV10-3 with TRBJ2-5; 8 bases align to TRBD1. Per germline, CDR1 ENHRY and CDR2 SYGVKD. Trimming removed 3 bases from V and 3 bases from J; junction bases left unmatched: 3. CDR3 length: 14 amino acids. The CDR3 DNA follows: TGTGCCATCAGTGATGCAGGGGGCAAAGAGACCCAGTACTTC. Translation gives CAISDAGGKETQYF.

This CDR3 reads CASSLAGDYGYTF. CDR3 in DNA: TGCGCCAGCAGCTTGGCCGGTGATTATGGCTACACCTTC. V usage is TRBV5-1 and J usage is TRBJ1-2; unclear D gene. V dropped 0 bases and J dropped 5 bases, with 8 bases sitting between them. CDR3 length equals 13 residues. CDR1 and CDR2 (germline): SGHRS, YFSETQ.

This chain uses TRBV9 with TRBJ2-1, with TRBD1 matching 7 bases. Trimming took 3 bases from V and 0 from J; bases not matched to a gene: 15. Per germline, CDR1 SGDLS and CDR2 YYNGEE. The CDR3 consists of 19 residues. This CDR3 reads CASSANREWTGRSYNEQFF. The DNA of the CDR3 is TGTGCCAGCAGCGCAAATCGAGAGTGGACAGGTCGCTCCTACAATGAGCAGTTCTTC.

The chain uses TRBV4-3 and TRBJ1-6; TRBD1 might be the D (5 bases). CDR3 length equals 16 residues. V was cut by 1 base and J by 8 bases, with 15 bases left in between. CDR1 LGHNA and CDR2 YSLEER come from the germline V gene. As DNA, the CDR3 is TGCGCCAGCAGCCAAGCGCCGACAGCCCAAGATTCACCCCTCCACTTT. It is translated as CASSQAPTAQDSPLHF.

The chain links TRBV12-3 or TRBV12-4 to TRBJ2-7; D gene unclear. V lost 3 bases and J 2 bases, leaving 14 bases between the germline ends. This CDR3 has 15 residues. In nucleotides, the CDR3 is TGTGCCAGCAGTTTCCCGGGTGACGGAACCTACGAGCAGTACTTC. Translating it yields CASSFPGDGTYEQYF.